The following is a T cell receptor beta chain sequence with its context. These data are taken from a study of CD8 T cells in Susac syndrome. V lost 10 bases and J 7 bases, leaving 17 bases between the germline ends. The CDR3 has 13 residues. cDNA came from around 0.5 to 1 ug RNA primed by random hexamers. TCRdb passed the immunoSEQ multiplex PCR reads through MiXCR, listing each CDR3 protein once. The sample consists of hundreds of thousands of distinct CDR3 sequences, 94% of them appearing once. The sequencing sample was made of CD4+ T cells from PBMCs. This chain connects TRBV12-3 or TRBV12-4 to TRBJ1-5; D not resolved. The receptor comes from a human donor with Susac syndrome. This chain's CDR3 is CATSRQYGQPQHF. The CDR3 DNA reads TGTGCCACCTCGAGGCAGTACGGGCAGCCCCAGCATTTT.